This TCR beta chain was profiled in a study of blood T cell repertoires in COVID-19. Study overall: Some COVID-19 samples were acute and others convalescent; all came from the United States, Italy and Spain. The cDNA or gDNA used as material had been derived from T cells, B-cell-depleted T cells, or PBMCs.

Germline CDR1 MNHEY, CDR2 SMNVEV (reference sequence). This CDR3 comprises 14 residues. V shed 7 bases, J shed 9 bases, and the junction held 11 bases outside the gene matches. Authors' methods: The assay estimated nucleated cells by amplifying reference gene primers. The method was immunoSEQ multiplex PCR; TCRdb's version includes in-frame clones alone and lacks a portion of them. Clone size and V and J calls were adopted from that table, with D and trimming inferred from the DNA. The sample lists more than 15,000 clones, around nine tenths occurring once. This sequence originates from a man in his forties or fifties with active COVID-19. The V call is TRBV27, the J call TRBJ1-5, with 8 nucleotides matching TRBD1. Input material: peripheral blood. The CDR3 sequence: CASTDRGPLGPQHF. CDR3 nucleotides: TGTGCCAGCACCGACAGGGGACCTCTCGGGCCCCAGCATTTT.